The present TCR beta chain was sequenced within a study of blood T cell repertoires in COVID-19. Background on the study: Donors in the United States, Italy and Spain gave samples during acute or convalescent COVID-19. Sources were T cells, B-cell-depleted T cells, or PBMCs; the material itself was cDNA or gDNA.

Source study methods: Counts of nucleated cells, estimated from reference gene primer amplification, were obtained. Sequencing was performed with immunoSEQ multiplex PCR; in TCRdb, only in-frame clones are kept and a portion is missing. V, J and clone size are taken as reported in that table, and D and trimming were inferred from the DNA itself. The sample lists under 80,000 clones; roughly 90% were seen once. From germline, CDR1 is MNHEY and CDR2 SVGAGI. With 6 bases removed from V and 7 bases from J, the gap between germline ends came to 9 bases. This CDR3 region has 12 residues. The receptor was isolated from a man in his fifties or sixties with active COVID-19. The sample comprised peripheral blood. The chain carries TRBV6-5 and TRBJ2-2; unclear D gene. CDR3 residues: CASRRTGGELFF. The CDR3 nucleotides are TGTGCCAGCAGGCGTACGGGCGGGGAGCTGTTTTTT.